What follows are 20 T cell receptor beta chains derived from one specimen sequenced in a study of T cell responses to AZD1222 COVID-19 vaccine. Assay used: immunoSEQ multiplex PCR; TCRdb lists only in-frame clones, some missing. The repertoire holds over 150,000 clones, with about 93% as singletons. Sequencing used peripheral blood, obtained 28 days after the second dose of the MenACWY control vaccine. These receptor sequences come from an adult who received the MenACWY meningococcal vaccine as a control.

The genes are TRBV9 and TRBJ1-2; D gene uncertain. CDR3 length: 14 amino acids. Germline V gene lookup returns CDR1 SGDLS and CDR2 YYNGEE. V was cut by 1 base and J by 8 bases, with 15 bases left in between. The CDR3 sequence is CASSVNTVPKGYTF. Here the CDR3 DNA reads TGTGCCAGCAGCGTAAATACGGTCCCAAAAGGCTACACCTTC.

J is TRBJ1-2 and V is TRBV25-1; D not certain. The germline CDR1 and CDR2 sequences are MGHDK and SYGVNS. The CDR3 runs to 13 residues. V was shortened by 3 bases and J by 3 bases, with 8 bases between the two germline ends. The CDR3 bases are TGTGCCAGCAGTGATGTAGGACACTATGGCTACACCTTC. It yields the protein CASSDVGHYGYTF.

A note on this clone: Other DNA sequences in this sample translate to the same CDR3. CDR3 nucleotide sequence: TGTGCCAGCAGTGACAACACAGATACGCAGTATTTT. Its translation: CASSDNTDTQYF. The chain uses TRBV2 and TRBJ2-3; D uncertain. V was clipped by 3 bases and J by 2 bases, with 3 bases between them. Germline loops: CDR1 SNHLY, CDR2 FYNNEI. The CDR3 consists of 12 residues.

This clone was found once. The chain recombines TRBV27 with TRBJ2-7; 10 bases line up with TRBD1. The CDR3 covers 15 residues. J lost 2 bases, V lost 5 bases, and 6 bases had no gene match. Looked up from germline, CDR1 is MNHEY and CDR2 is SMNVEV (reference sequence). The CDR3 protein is CASSAPGQGTYEQYF. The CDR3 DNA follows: TGTGCCAGCAGTGCCCCGGGACAGGGGACCTACGAGCAGTACTTC.

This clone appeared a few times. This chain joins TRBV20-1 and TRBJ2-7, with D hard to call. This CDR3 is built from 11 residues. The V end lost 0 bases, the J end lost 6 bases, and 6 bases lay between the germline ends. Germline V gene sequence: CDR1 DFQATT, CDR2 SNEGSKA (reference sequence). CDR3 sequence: CSARDLSEQYF. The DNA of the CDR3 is TGCAGTGCTAGAGATCTAAGCGAGCAGTACTTC.

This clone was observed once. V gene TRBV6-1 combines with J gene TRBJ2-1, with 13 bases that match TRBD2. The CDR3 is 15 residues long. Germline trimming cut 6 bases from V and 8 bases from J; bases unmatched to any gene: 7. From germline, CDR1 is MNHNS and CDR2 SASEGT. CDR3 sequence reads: CASRPRLAGGDEQFF. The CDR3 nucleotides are TGTGCCAGCAGACCCCGACTAGCGGGGGGCGATGAGCAGTTCTTC.

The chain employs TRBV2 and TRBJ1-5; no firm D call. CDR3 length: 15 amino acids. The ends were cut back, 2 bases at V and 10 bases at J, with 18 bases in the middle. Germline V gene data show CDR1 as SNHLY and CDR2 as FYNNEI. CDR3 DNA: TGTGCCAGCAGTGAATGGGAGCCCGTAGAAATACCCCAGCATTTT. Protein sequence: CASSEWEPVEIPQHF.

Here the CDR3 reads CSVERWASGDTDTQYF. The DNA for the CDR3 is TGCAGCGTTGAAAGGTGGGCTAGCGGGGACACAGATACGCAGTATTTT. The J gene is TRBJ2-3, the V gene TRBV29-1, with 9 bases identical to TRBD2. This CDR3 has 16 residues. Losses at the gene ends were 2 bases for V and 2 bases for J; bases not matched to a gene: 8. The germline CDR1 and CDR2 sequences are SQVTM and ANQGSEA.

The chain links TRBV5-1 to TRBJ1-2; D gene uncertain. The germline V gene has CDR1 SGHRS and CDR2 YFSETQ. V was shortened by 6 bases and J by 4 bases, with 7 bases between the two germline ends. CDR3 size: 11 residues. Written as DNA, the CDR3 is TGCGCCAGCACCTGGGGCTATGGCTACACCTTC. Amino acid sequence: CASTWGYGYTF.

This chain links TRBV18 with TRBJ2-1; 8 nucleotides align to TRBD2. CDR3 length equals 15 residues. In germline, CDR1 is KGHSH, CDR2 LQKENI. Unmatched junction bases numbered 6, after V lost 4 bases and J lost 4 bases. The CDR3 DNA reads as TGTGCCAGCTCACGGTTTAGCGGGGCTTACAATGAGCAGTTCTTC. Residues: CASSRFSGAYNEQFF.

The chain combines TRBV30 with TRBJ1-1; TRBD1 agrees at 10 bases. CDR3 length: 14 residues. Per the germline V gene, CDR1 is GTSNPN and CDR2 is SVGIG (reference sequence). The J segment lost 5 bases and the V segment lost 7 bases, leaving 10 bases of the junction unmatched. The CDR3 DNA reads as TGTGCCTTGGGACAGGGGATAGGTATGACTGAAGCTTTCTTT. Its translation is CALGQGIGMTEAFF.

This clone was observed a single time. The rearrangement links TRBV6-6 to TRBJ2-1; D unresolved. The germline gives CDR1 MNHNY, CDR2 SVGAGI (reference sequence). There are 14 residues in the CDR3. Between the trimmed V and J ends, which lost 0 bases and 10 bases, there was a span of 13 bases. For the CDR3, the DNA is TGTGCCAGCAGTTACTCGGGCGCTGTAGCCGAGCAGTTCTTC. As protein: CASSYSGAVAEQFF.

CDR3 nucleotide sequence: TGTGCCAGCAGCCGAGCCGGACAGGGTAAAACTGAAGCTTTCTTT. Its translation: CASSRAGQGKTEAFF. The chain recombines TRBV6-5 with TRBJ1-1; 8 bases match TRBD1. In germline, CDR1 is MNHEY, CDR2 SVGAGI. With V trimmed by 6 bases and J by 5 bases, 11 bases remained unmatched. The CDR3 loop spans 15 amino acids.

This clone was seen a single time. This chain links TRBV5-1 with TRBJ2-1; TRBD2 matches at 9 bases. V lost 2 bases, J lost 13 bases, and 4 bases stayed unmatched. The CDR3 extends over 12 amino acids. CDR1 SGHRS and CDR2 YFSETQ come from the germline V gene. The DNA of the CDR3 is TGCGCCAGCAGCTTTAGCGGGGGCCACCAGTTCTTC. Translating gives CASSFSGGHQFF.

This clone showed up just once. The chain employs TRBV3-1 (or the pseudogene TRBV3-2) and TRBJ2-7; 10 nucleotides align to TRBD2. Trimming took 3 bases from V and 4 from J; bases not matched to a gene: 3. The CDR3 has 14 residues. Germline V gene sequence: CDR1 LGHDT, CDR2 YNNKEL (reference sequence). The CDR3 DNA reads TGTGCCAGCAGCCATGGACTAGCGGTATACGAGCAGTACTTC. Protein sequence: CASSHGLAVYEQYF.

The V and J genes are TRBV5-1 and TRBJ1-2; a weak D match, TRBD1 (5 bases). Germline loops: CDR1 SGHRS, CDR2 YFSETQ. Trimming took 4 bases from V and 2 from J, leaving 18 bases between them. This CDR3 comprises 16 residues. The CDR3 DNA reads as TGCGCCAGCAGCAGATGGGGCAGTTCAACGAACTATGGCTACACCTTC. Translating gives CASSRWGSSTNYGYTF.

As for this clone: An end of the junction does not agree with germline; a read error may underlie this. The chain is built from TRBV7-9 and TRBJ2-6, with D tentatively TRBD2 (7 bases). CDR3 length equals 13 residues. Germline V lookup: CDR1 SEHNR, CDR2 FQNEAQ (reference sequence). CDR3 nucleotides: TGTGCCAGCACCCGGGGAGGGGGCAACGTCCTGACTTTC. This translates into CASTRGGGNVLTF.

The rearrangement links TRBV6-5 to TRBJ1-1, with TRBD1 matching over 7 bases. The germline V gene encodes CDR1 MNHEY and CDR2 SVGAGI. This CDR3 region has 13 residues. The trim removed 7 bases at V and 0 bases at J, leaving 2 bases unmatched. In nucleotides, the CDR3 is TGTGCCAGCACCAGGGGGATGAACACTGAAGCTTTCTTT. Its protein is CASTRGMNTEAFF.

The DNA for the CDR3 is TGTGCCAGCAGCACAGACGGGACCACCGGGGAGCTGTTTTTT. Its translation: CASSTDGTTGELFF. This rearrangement joins TRBV11-1 to TRBJ2-2; D tentatively reads TRBD1 or TRBD2 (5 bases each). Trimming stripped 5 bases from V and 4 bases from J, with 11 bases between. Germline V gives CDR1 SGHAT, CDR2 FQDESV (reference sequence). The CDR3 spans 14 residues.

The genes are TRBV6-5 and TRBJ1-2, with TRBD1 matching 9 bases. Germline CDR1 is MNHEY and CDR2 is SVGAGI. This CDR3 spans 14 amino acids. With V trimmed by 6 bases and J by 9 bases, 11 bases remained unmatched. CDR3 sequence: CASSRDREALRYTF. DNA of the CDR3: TGTGCCAGCAGCCGGGACAGGGAAGCTCTACGCTACACCTTC.